These 31 T cell receptor beta chains came from one sample sequenced in a study of CD8 T cells in Susac syndrome. The authors reverse transcribed about 0.5 to 1 ug RNA with random hexamers. From the immunoSEQ multiplex PCR reads, TCRdb called clonotypes with MiXCR, one entry per CDR3 protein. The table lists 200,000 to 250,000 distinct CDR3 sequences, just under 95% of them singletons. The sample consisted of CD4+ T cells from PBMCs. All receptors derive from a human donor with multiple sclerosis.

This chain joins TRBV5-4 and TRBJ1-1, with no clear D. CDR1 is SGHNT and CDR2 is YYREEE in the germline V gene (reference sequence). The CDR3 covers 14 residues. Trimming took off 0 bases at V and 1 base at J, with 7 bases between the two ends. This CDR3 reads CASSLAGRNTEAFF. In nucleotides, the CDR3 is TGTGCCAGCAGCTTGGCTGGCAGGAACACTGAAGCTTTCTTT.

The chain has TRBV7-2 and TRBJ2-5; D is ambiguous. The CDR3 extends over 14 amino acids. CDR1 SGHTA and CDR2 FQGNSA come from the germline V gene. Trimming took 1 base from V and 5 from J, leaving 11 bases between them. CDR3 region: CASSLDERPETQYF. CDR3 nucleotides: TGTGCCAGCAGCTTAGACGAGCGTCCGGAGACCCAGTACTTC.

The V gene is TRBV12-3 or TRBV12-4, the J gene TRBJ1-6; no firm D call. This CDR3 is 12 amino acids long. V was trimmed by 6 bases and J by 13 bases, leaving 13 bases between them. The chain's CDR3 is CASSFPGNPLHF. Written as DNA, the CDR3 is TGTGCCAGCAGCTTTCCCGGTAACCCCCTCCACTTT.

This chain connects TRBV29-1 to TRBJ2-1, with 8 bases fitting TRBD2. Germline CDR1 SQVTM, CDR2 ANQGSEA. There are 13 residues in the CDR3. V trimming: 4 bases; J trimming: 8 bases; junction bases outside the gene matches: 7. In nucleotides, the CDR3 is TGCAGCGTTGGAACTACCGGGGGGGATGAGCAGTTCTTC. It codes for CSVGTTGGDEQFF.

The chain is built from TRBV13 and TRBJ2-7, with TRBD2 matching 9 bases. CDR1 and CDR2 from the germline V gene are PRHDT and FYEKMQ (reference sequence). This CDR3 contains 18 residues. With 4 bases clipped from V and 0 bases from J, the junction kept 13 bases outside the gene matches. CDR3 amino acids: CASSSTGWRGGLSYEQYF. The CDR3 DNA reads TGTGCCAGCAGCTCCACAGGCTGGCGGGGGGGCCTCTCCTACGAGCAGTACTTC.

The chain joins TRBV15 to TRBJ1-2, with D possibly TRBD1 on 5 matching bases. Per the germline V gene, CDR1 is LNHNV and CDR2 is YYDKDF (reference sequence). The CDR3 contains 17 residues. The germline V and J ends were trimmed by 0 bases and 4 bases, with 18 bases remaining between them. This CDR3 reads CATSRDLIGRGSYGYTF. The CDR3, as DNA: TGTGCCACCAGCAGAGATCTTATCGGGAGGGGTTCCTATGGCTACACCTTC. Looking up the rest from reference TRBV15 and TRBJ1-2 gives the full variable domain: DAMVIQNPRYQVTQFGKPVTLSCSQTLNHNVMYWYQQKSSQAPKLLFHYYDKDFNNEADTPDNFQSRRPNTSFCFLDIRSPGLGDTAMYLCATSRDLIGRGSYGYTFGSGTRLTVV.

The V gene is TRBV7-3, the J gene TRBJ1-6; D possibly corresponds to TRBD1 (5 bases). The CDR3 spans 15 residues. From germline, CDR1 is SGHTA and CDR2 FQGTGA. The V end was cut by 4 bases, the J end by 7 bases, with 14 bases between. The CDR3 sequence: CASSSSAWGNSPLHF. The CDR3 DNA reads as TGTGCCAGCAGCTCGTCCGCGTGGGGGAATTCACCCCTCCACTTT.

V usage is TRBV10-3 and J usage is TRBJ2-7, with TRBD1 matching 9 bases. Trimming at V came to 6 bases and at J to 4 bases, leaving 10 bases not matched to a gene. Germline assignment: CDR1 ENHRY and CDR2 SYGVKD. The CDR3 totals 15 residues. The DNA of the CDR3 is TGTGCCATCAGAGCCGGGACAGGGAGAACATACGAGCAGTACTTC. Its protein product is CAIRAGTGRTYEQYF.

This chain's CDR3 is CSAPQQGPAYEQYF. CDR3 in DNA: TGCAGTGCTCCTCAACAGGGGCCAGCCTACGAGCAGTACTTC. The genes are TRBV20-1 and TRBJ2-7; 7 bases fit TRBD1. CDR1 DFQATT and CDR2 SNEGSKA come from the germline V gene (reference sequence). This CDR3 contains 14 residues. The ends lost 5 bases at V and 2 bases at J; junction bases unmatched: 9.

This chain joins TRBV30 and TRBJ1-4; D perhaps matches TRBD1 (5 bases). The CDR3 length is 12 residues. Germline V gene lookup returns CDR1 GTSNPN and CDR2 SVGIG (reference sequence). In DNA, the CDR3 is TGTGCTTCGACTCAAAGGGGTGAAAAACTGTTTTTT. Its protein product is CASTQRGEKLFF. Drawing the rest from reference TRBV30 and TRBJ1-4, the complete variable domain is SQTIHQWPATLVQPVGSPLSLECTVEGTSNPNLYWYRQAAGRGLQLLFYSVGIGQISSEVPQNLSASRPQDRQFILSSKKLLLSDSGFYLCASTQRGEKLFFGSGTQLSVL.

The chain employs TRBV12-3 or TRBV12-4 and TRBJ1-5; 7 bases are a match to TRBD1. The CDR3 runs 14 residues. V shed 6 bases, J shed 7 bases, and the junction held 9 bases outside the gene matches. The CDR3 DNA reads TGTGCCAGCAGGGCGACAGGGTTAAAGCAGCCCCAGCATTTT. Translating gives CASRATGLKQPQHF.

This clonotype has just one count. The V and J genes are TRBV30 and TRBJ2-2, with TRBD1 matching 7 bases. V dropped 3 bases and J dropped 5; count of bases not matched to a gene: 9. The CDR3 runs to 15 residues. Germline CDR1 is GTSNPN and CDR2 is SVGIG (reference sequence). CDR3 sequence reads: CAWREQGPPTGELFF. DNA of the CDR3: TGTGCCTGGAGGGAACAGGGGCCACCAACCGGGGAGCTGTTTTTT.

V gene TRBV19 combines with J gene TRBJ2-3, with unresolved D. The V end lost 6 bases, the J end lost 4 bases, and 5 bases lay between the germline ends. The germline V gene has CDR1 LNHDA and CDR2 SQIVND (reference sequence). The CDR3 is made up of 11 amino acids. The CDR3, as DNA: TGTGCCAGTAGGAATTCAGATACGCAGTATTTT. Its protein is CASRNSDTQYF.

The rearrangement links TRBV3-1 to TRBJ2-1, with D perhaps matching TRBD1 (6 bases). The CDR3 loop spans 15 amino acids. Trimming took off 0 bases at V and 9 bases at J, with 15 bases between the two ends. The V gene's germline CDR1 is LGHDT and CDR2 YNNKEL (reference sequence). The CDR3 spells CASSQDSTGYGEQFF. The CDR3 region has the DNA TGTGCCAGCAGCCAAGACTCAACAGGGTATGGTGAGCAGTTCTTC.

This clonotype appeared once. This rearrangement joins TRBV3-1 to TRBJ2-5; a possible D gene is TRBD2 (5 bases). V was pared by 0 bases and J by 6 bases, with 14 bases between. CDR3 length equals 15 residues. Germline CDR1 is LGHDT and CDR2 is YNNKEL (reference sequence). Here the CDR3 DNA reads TGTGCCAGCAGCCAAGACCCCACTGCCGGGAAGACCCAGTACTTC. It is translated as CASSQDPTAGKTQYF.

V and J are TRBV29-1 and TRBJ2-2; 11 bases match TRBD1. The CDR3 has 14 residues. J gave up 4 bases and V 6 bases, and 4 bases lay outside the gene matches. Per the germline V gene, CDR1 is SQVTM and CDR2 is ANQGSEA. CDR3 sequence: CSVTGTGGTGELFF. CDR3 coding DNA: TGCAGCGTGACCGGGACAGGGGGCACCGGGGAGCTGTTTTTT.

This rearrangement joins TRBV7-3 to TRBJ2-2; the D gene could be TRBD1 or TRBD2 (6 bases each). V lost 5 bases, J lost 1 base, and 14 bases lay in between. Germline CDR1 is SGHTA and CDR2 is FQGTGA. The CDR3 has 16 residues. As DNA, the CDR3 is TGTGCCAGCAGCCTCTTAGGGGGGAAGAACACCGGGGAGCTGTTTTTT. It yields the protein CASSLLGGKNTGELFF.

This chain joins TRBV7-8 and TRBJ2-5; D is possibly TRBD2 (6 bases). The CDR3 spans 14 residues. V shed 10 bases and J shed 0 bases, with 15 bases lying between them. CDR1 is SGHVS and CDR2 is FQNEAQ in the germline V gene. The CDR3 DNA is TGTGCCACGCGGGGCCTCCGGCACCAAGAGACCCAGTACTTC. As protein: CATRGLRHQETQYF. Looking up the rest from reference TRBV7-8 and TRBJ2-5 gives the full variable domain: GAGVSQSPRYKVAKRGQDVALRCDPISGHVSLFWYQQALGQGPEFLTYFQNEAQLDKSGLPSDRFFAERPEGSVSTLKIQRTQQEDSAVYLCATRGLRHQETQYFGPGTRLLVL.

This chain connects TRBV9 to TRBJ1-6, with TRBD1 matching 9 bases. The germline gives CDR1 SGDLS, CDR2 YYNGEE. This CDR3 has 16 residues. Germline trimming cut 2 bases from V and 9 bases from J; bases unmatched to any gene: 9. The CDR3 nucleotides are TGTGCCAGCAGCGTGGACCCGACAGGGGGACTTTCACCCCTCCACTTT. This sequence encodes CASSVDPTGGLSPLHF.

The rearrangement uses TRBV20-1 and TRBJ2-1, with D unclear. Trimming took 5 bases from V and 8 from J, leaving 16 bases between them. Per the germline V gene, CDR1 is DFQATT and CDR2 is SNEGSKA (reference sequence). CDR3 length: 13 residues. The CDR3 bases are TGCAGTGCTCTCCGACCCGGTGAAGATGAGCAGTTCTTC. Protein product: CSALRPGEDEQFF.

Only a few counts were recorded for this clonotype. One end of the junction varies from germline; a read error may be responsible. This chain links TRBV2 with TRBJ2-5; 9 bases agree with TRBD1. The CDR3 sequence is 13 residues long. From germline, CDR1 is SNHLY and CDR2 FYNNEI. CDR3 amino acids: CASSRDREETQYF. CDR3 coding DNA: TGTGCTAGCAGCCGGGACAGGGAAGAGACCCAGTACTTC.

This clonotype was observed a few times. The chain combines TRBV6-2 or TRBV6-3 with TRBJ1-2, with a tentative D call TRBD1 (5 bases). The CDR3 consists of 13 residues. Trimming took off 6 bases at V and 3 bases at J, with 11 bases between the two ends. Per the germline V gene, CDR1 is MNHEY and CDR2 is SVGEGT. The CDR3 protein is CASSSGADYGYTF. The CDR3 region has the DNA TGTGCCAGCAGCTCCGGGGCTGACTATGGCTACACCTTC.

The J gene is TRBJ1-6, the V gene TRBV3-1; D not certain. The V end lost 6 bases, the J end lost 8 bases, and 8 bases lay between the germline ends. The CDR3 extends over 12 amino acids. CDR1 LGHDT and CDR2 YNNKEL come from the germline V gene (reference sequence). CDR3 coding DNA: TGTGCCAGCAGTTGGGTGGATTCACCCCTCCACTTT. It is translated as CASSWVDSPLHF.

V is TRBV10-3 and J is TRBJ1-2; 9 positions agree with TRBD1. The CDR3 is 13 residues long. Germline values: CDR1 ENHRY, CDR2 SYGVKD. V was pared by 8 bases and J by 6 bases, with 7 bases of the junction left unmatched. In nucleotides, the CDR3 is TGTGCCATCGGGACAGGGTTAACAGATGGCTACACCTTC. This sequence encodes CAIGTGLTDGYTF.

The CDR3: CASSQSPRGQGGELFF. Here the CDR3 DNA reads TGTGCCAGCAGCCAATCCCCCCGAGGGCAGGGCGGGGAGCTGTTTTTT. This chain links TRBV4-2 with TRBJ2-2; D tentatively reads TRBD1 or TRBD2 (5 bases each). Trimming removed 2 bases from V and 7 bases from J, with 17 bases in between. Germline V gene sequence: CDR1 LGHNA, CDR2 YNFKEQ. This CDR3 comprises 16 residues.

The chain links TRBV29-1 to TRBJ1-2, with D perhaps matching TRBD1 (5 bases). CDR3 length: 11 amino acids. CDR1 and CDR2 from the germline V gene are SQVTM and ANQGSEA. Trimming pared 2 bases from V and 8 bases from J, leaving 9 bases between. Here the CDR3 reads CSVESRGGYTF. The CDR3 DNA is TGCAGCGTTGAAAGTAGGGGAGGCTACACCTTC.

The chain recombines TRBV29-1 with TRBJ2-3; 9 nucleotides agree with TRBD2. The J segment lost 4 bases and the V segment lost 7 bases, leaving 9 bases of the junction unmatched. In germline, CDR1 is SQVTM, CDR2 ANQGSEA. This CDR3 contains 14 residues. CDR3 protein: CSGSSGAGADTQYF. The DNA of the CDR3 is TGCAGCGGTTCTAGCGGGGCCGGCGCAGATACGCAGTATTTT.

The chain links TRBV5-1 to TRBJ2-3; weak D call: TRBD2 (5 bases). V was cut by 3 bases and J by 6 bases, with 17 bases left in between. The CDR3 extends over 15 amino acids. Germline V gene data show CDR1 as SGHRS and CDR2 as YFSETQ. Here the CDR3 reads CASSSGNNRGDTQYF. In DNA, the CDR3 is TGCGCCAGCAGCTCCGGGAACAACAGAGGGGATACGCAGTATTTT.

The chain uses TRBV6-1 and TRBJ2-5; D unclear. Germline CDR1 and CDR2: MNHNS and SASEGT. Trimming removed 8 bases at V and 2 bases at J, with 6 bases between. This CDR3 has 11 amino acids. The CDR3 DNA sequence: TGTGCCAGCGCCGAGCAAGAGACCCAGTACTTC. This translates into CASAEQETQYF.

V gene TRBV5-6 combines with J gene TRBJ2-5; no definite D call. Trimming took off 4 bases at V and 4 bases at J, with 8 bases between the two ends. Germline lookup yields CDR1 SGHDT and CDR2 YYEEEE. There are 12 residues in the CDR3. The CDR3 loop reads CASSRMGETQYF. The CDR3 DNA sequence: TGTGCCAGCAGCCGCATGGGAGAGACCCAGTACTTC.

This clonotype was picked up one time. The chain couples TRBV20-1 to TRBJ2-3, with D unresolved. The length of the CDR3 is 12 residues. The V gene lost 4 bases and the J gene lost 4 bases, with 9 bases spanning the gap. Germline V gene lookup returns CDR1 DFQATT and CDR2 SNEGSKA (reference sequence). In nucleotides, the CDR3 is TGCAGTGCTATAACCGTCTCAGATACGCAGTATTTT. Protein: CSAITVSDTQYF.